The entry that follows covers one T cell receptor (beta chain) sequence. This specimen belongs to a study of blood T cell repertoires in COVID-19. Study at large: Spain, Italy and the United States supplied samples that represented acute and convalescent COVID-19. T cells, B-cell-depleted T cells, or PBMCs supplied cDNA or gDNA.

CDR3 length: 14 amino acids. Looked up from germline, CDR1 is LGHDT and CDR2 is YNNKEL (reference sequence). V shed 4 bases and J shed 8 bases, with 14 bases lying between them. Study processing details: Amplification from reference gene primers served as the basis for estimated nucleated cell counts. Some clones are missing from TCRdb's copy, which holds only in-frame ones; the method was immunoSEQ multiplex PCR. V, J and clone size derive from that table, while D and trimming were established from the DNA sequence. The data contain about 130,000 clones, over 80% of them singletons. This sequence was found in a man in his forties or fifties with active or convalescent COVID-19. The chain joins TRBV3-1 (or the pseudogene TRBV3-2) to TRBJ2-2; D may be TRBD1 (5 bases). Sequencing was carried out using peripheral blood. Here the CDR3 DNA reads TGTGCCAGCAGCCCGCGGCAGGGCTCGGGGGAGCTGTTTTTT. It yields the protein CASSPRQGSGELFF.